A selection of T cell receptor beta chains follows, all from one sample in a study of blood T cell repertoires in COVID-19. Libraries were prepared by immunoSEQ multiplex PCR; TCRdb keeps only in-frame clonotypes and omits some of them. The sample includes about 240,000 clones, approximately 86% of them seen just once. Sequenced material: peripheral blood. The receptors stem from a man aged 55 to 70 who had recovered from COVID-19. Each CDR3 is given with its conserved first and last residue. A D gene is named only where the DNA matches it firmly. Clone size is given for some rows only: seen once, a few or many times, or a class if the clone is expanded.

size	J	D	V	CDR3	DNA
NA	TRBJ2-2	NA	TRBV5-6	CASSLGPSQAGELFF	TGTGCCAGCAGCTTGGGCCCTAGCCAGGCCGGGGAGCTGTTTTTT
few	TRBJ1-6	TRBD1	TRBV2	CASSEEGQAANSPLHF	TGTGCCAGCAGTGAAGAAGGACAGGCAGCTAATTCACCCCTCCACTTT
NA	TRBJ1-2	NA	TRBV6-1	CASSNRHNSYGYTF	TGTGCCAGCAGTAACCGACATAATTCCTATGGCTACACCTTC
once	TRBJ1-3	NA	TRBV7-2	CASSLGSGHLSGNTIYF	TGTGCCAGCAGCTTGGGTTCGGGACACCTCTCTGGAAACACCATATATTTT
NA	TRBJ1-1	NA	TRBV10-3	CAISESGQGYTEAFF	TGTGCCATCAGTGAGTCCGGGCAGGGCTACACTGAAGCTTTCTTT
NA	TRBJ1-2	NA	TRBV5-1	CASSRPGGPLNYGYTF	TGCGCCAGCAGCCGACCGGGAGGGCCGCTGAACTATGGCTACACCTTC
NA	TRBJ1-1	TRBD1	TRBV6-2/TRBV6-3	CASSRGTAVMNTEAFF	TGTGCCAGCAGTAGGGGGACAGCGGTAATGAACACTGAAGCTTTCTTT
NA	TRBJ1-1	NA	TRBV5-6	CASSLAGLGTEAFF	TGTGCCAGCAGCCTCGCGGGATTGGGCACTGAAGCTTTCTTT
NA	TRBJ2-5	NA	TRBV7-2	CASSSHPSRRETQYF	TGTGCCAGCAGCTCCCACCCTTCTAGGAGGGAGACCCAGTACTTC
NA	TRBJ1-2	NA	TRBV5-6	CASSHRQTNYGYTF	TGTGCCAGCAGCCATAGACAGACTAACTATGGCTACACCTTC
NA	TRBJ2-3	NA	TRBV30	CAWSSGSSTDTQYF	TGTGCCTGGAGTTCGGGTAGTAGCACAGATACGCAGTATTTT
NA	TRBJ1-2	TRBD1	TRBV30	CAWSPKDRGYGYTF	TGTGCCTGGAGTCCCAAGGACAGGGGATACGGCTACACCTTC
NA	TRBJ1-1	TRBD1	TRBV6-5	CASRRGDTEAFF	TGTGCCAGCCGCAGGGGGGACACTGAAGCTTTCTTT
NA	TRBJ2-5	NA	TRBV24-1	CATSDPRAETQYF	TGTGCCACCAGTGATCCCAGGGCAGAGACCCAGTACTTC
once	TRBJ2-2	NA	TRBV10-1	CASSRSGVGTGELFF	TGCGCCAGCAGTCGTTCAGGGGTGGGCACCGGGGAGCTGTTTTTT
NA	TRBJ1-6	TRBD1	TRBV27	CASSPQGARGNSPLHF	TGTGCCAGCAGTCCCCAGGGGGCGCGGGGGAATTCACCCCTCCACTTT
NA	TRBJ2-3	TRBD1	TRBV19	CASRAETGGDTQYF	TGTGCCAGCAGGGCAGAGACAGGGGGGGATACGCAGTATTTT
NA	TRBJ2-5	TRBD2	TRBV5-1	CASSFGTSGGEETQYF	TGCGCCAGCAGCTTCGGGACTAGCGGGGGGGAGGAGACCCAGTACTTC
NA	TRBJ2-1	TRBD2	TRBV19	CASTRASGGAGEQFF	TGTGCCAGTACCCGCGCTAGCGGGGGGGCCGGTGAGCAGTTCTTC
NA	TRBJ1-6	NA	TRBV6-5	CASSYSPGKVSPLHF	TGTGCCAGCAGTTACTCCCCAGGGAAGGTTTCACCCCTCCACTTT
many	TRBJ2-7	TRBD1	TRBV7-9	CASSWGQGEGDEQYF	TGTGCCAGCAGCTGGGGACAGGGGGAAGGCGACGAGCAGTACTTC
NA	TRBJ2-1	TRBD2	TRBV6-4	CASSVEAGGHNEQFF	TGTGCCAGCAGTGTGGAAGCGGGGGGCCACAATGAGCAGTTCTTC
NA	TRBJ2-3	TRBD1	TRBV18	CASSARDRGSDTQYF	TGTGCCAGCTCCGCGCGGGACAGGGGGTCAGATACGCAGTATTTT
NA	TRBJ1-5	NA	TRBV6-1	CASSESSGNQPQHF	TGTGCCAGCAGTGAATCTTCAGGCAATCAGCCCCAGCATTTT
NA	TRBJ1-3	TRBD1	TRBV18	CASTLTGARSGNTIYF	TGTGCCAGCACCTTGACAGGGGCCCGCTCTGGAAACACCATATATTTT
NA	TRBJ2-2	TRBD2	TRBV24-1	CATSDSPGLAGGITGELFF	TGTGCCACCAGTGATTCACCGGGACTAGCGGGGGGCATCACCGGGGAGCTGTTTTTT
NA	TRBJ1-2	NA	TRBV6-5	CASSYSREPLYGYTF	TGTGCCAGCAGTTACTCTCGGGAGCCCCTGTATGGCTACACCTTC
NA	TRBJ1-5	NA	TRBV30	CAWSVASNQPQHF	TGTGCCTGGAGTGTAGCCAGCAATCAGCCCCAGCATTTT
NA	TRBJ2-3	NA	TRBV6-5	CASSFVATDTQYF	TGTGCCAGCAGTTTTGTGGCCACAGATACGCAGTATTTT
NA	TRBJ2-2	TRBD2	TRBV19	CASSAPGGHTGELFF	TGTGCCAGTAGTGCGCCGGGGGGGCACACCGGGGAGCTGTTTTTT
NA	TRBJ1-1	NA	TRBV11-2	CASSLRQPHEAFF	TGTGCCAGCAGCTTACGACAGCCCCATGAAGCTTTCTTT
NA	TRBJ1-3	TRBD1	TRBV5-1	CASSPGDRVGGNTIYF	TGCGCCAGCAGCCCCGGGGACAGGGTAGGAGGAAACACCATATATTTT
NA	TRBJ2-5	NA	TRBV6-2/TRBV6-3	CASSYSIPGTQYF	TGTGCCAGCAGTTACTCGATTCCCGGGACCCAGTACTTC
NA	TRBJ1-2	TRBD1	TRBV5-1	CASSPTGVGYGYTF	TGCGCCAGCAGCCCCACAGGGGTAGGCTATGGCTACACCTTC
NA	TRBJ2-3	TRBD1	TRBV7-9	CASSRVGQVDTQYF	TGTGCCAGCAGCCGGGTAGGACAGGTTGATACGCAGTATTTT
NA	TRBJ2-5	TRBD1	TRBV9	CASSDHPGQGTQETQYF	TGTGCCAGCAGTGATCACCCGGGACAGGGCACCCAAGAGACCCAGTACTTC
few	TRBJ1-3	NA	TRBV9	CASSVGGATSGNTIYF	TGTGCCAGCAGCGTCGGCGGAGCCACCTCTGGAAACACCATATATTTT
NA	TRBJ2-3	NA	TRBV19	CASSILGVETDTQYF	TGTGCCAGTAGTATCCTAGGGGTTGAAACAGATACGCAGTATTTT
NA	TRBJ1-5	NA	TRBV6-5	CASSWGRNSNQPQHF	TGTGCCAGCAGTTGGGGGAGGAATAGCAATCAGCCCCAGCATTTT
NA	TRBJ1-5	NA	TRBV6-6	CASSYYREAHQPQHF	TGTGCCAGCAGTTACTACAGGGAAGCTCATCAGCCCCAGCATTTT
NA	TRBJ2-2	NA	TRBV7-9	CASSIDRSGGELFF	TGTGCCAGCAGCATCGACAGGTCGGGCGGGGAGCTGTTTTTT
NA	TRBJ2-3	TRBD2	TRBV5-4	CASSGRTSGIYTDTQYF	TGTGCCAGCAGCGGGCGGACTAGCGGGATTTACACAGATACGCAGTATTTT
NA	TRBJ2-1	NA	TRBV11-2	CASSLERLNEQFF	TGTGCCAGCAGCTTAGAGCGTTTAAATGAGCAGTTCTTC
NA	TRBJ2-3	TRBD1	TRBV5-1	CASSSTGGADTQYF	TGCGCCAGCAGCTCGACAGGGGGCGCAGATACGCAGTATTTT
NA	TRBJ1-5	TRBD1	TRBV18	CASSRGTANQPQHF	TGTGCCAGCTCACGAGGGACAGCTAATCAGCCCCAGCATTTT
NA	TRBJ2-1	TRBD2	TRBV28	CASRGGGAYNEQFF	TGTGCCAGCAGGGGCGGGGGGGCCTACAATGAGCAGTTCTTC
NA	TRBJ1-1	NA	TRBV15	CATSRGGVSAEAFF	TGTGCCACCAGCAGAGGCGGGGTTTCGGCTGAAGCTTTCTTT
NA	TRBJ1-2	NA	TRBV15	CATSRGSQGGYGYTF	TGTGCCACCAGCAGAGGCTCACAGGGCGGATATGGCTACACCTTC
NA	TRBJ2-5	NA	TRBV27	CASSLEINQETQYF	TGTGCCAGCAGTTTGGAGATTAACCAAGAGACCCAGTACTTC
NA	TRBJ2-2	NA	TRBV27	CASSPVWGQNTGELFF	TGTGCCAGCAGTCCCGTTTGGGGGCAGAACACCGGGGAGCTGTTTTTT
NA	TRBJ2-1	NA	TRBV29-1	CSVMRDSYNEQFF	TGCAGCGTTATGAGGGACTCCTACAATGAGCAGTTCTTC
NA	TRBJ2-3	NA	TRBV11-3	CASSSRTPATFTDTQYF	TGTGCCAGCAGCAGTCGGACTCCCGCGACCTTCACAGATACGCAGTATTTT
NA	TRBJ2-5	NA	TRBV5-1	CASSRTAQETQYF	TGCGCCAGCAGCCGCACTGCTCAAGAGACCCAGTACTTC
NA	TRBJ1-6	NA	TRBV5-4	CASSPLPQGSNSPLHF	TGTGCCAGCAGCCCCCTGCCCCAGGGCTCTAATTCACCCCTCCACTTT
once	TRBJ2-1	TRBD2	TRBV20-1	CSASRASGAGEQFF	TGCAGTGCTAGTCGGGCTAGCGGGGCGGGCGAGCAGTTCTTC
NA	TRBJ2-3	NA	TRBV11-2	CASSKTNPSTDTQYF	TGTGCCAGCAGTAAGACAAACCCAAGCACAGATACGCAGTATTTT
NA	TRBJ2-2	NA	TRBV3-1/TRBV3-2	CASSQRTSNTGELFF	TGTGCCAGCAGCCAAAGGACTTCGAACACCGGGGAGCTGTTTTTT